The 5 T cell receptor beta chains below all came from one sample that was sequenced in a study of blood T cell repertoires in COVID-19. Sequencing used immunoSEQ multiplex PCR; TCRdb keeps in-frame clones, though not all of them. The repertoire holds around 230,000 clones, with about 91% as singletons. The sample was PBMCs or T cells enriched from blood (not recorded which). The receptor set was obtained from a woman aged 40 to 50 with acute COVID-19.

The V call is TRBV7-9, the J call TRBJ1-6; the D gene is possibly TRBD1 (5 bases). The CDR3 length is 13 residues. CDR1 is SEHNR, CDR2 FQNEAQ, per germline (reference sequence). V lost 2 bases to trimming and J lost 10 bases, with 9 bases between them. CDR3 in amino acids: CASSLQGGSPLHF. The DNA of the CDR3 is TGTGCCAGCAGCTTACAGGGCGGCTCACCCCTCCACTTT.

In DNA, the CDR3 is TGTGCCAGCAGCGGAGAGGTAGGGACTTTCTCCTACGAGCAGTACGTC. This encodes CASSGEVGTFSYEQYV. J is TRBJ2-7 and V is TRBV21-1; the table's D call, TRBD2, has no DNA check behind it. TRBV21-1 counts as a pseudogene. The CDR3 length is 16 residues.

This chain links TRBV13 with TRBJ2-1; D is unclear. Germline V CDR1 and CDR2: PRHDT, FYEKMQ (reference sequence). There are 11 residues in the CDR3. Trimming cost V 3 bases and J 7 bases, with 4 bases left between them. DNA of the CDR3: TGTGCCAGCAGCTTCGGGAATGAGCAGTTCTTC. Its protein product is CASSFGNEQFF.

This chain uses TRBV7-9 with TRBJ2-2, with 11 bases lining up with TRBD1. After removal of 0 bases from V and 0 bases from J, the junction contained 0 bases not matched to a gene. Germline CDR1 is SEHNR and CDR2 is FQNEAQ (reference sequence). This CDR3 spans 17 amino acids. The CDR3 protein is CASSLAGQGANTGELFF. In DNA, the CDR3 is TGTGCCAGCAGCTTAGCGGGACAGGGGGCGAACACCGGGGAGCTGTTTTTT.

In its sample, this clone was seen a few times. The gene calls are TRBV2 and TRBJ1-1, with TRBD1 identical over 10 bases. This CDR3 comprises 15 residues. V lost 5 bases to trimming and J lost 2 bases; unmatched junction nucleotides: 5. Germline V gives CDR1 SNHLY, CDR2 FYNNEI. The CDR3 nucleotides are TGTGCCAGCAGTTGGCGGACAGGGGGAAACACTGAAGCTTTCTTT. It encodes CASSWRTGGNTEAFF. Complete variable domain (other parts from reference TRBV2 and TRBJ1-1): EPEVTQTPSHQVTQMGQEVILRCVPISNHLYFYWYRQILGQKVEFLVSFYNNEISEKSEIFDDQFSVERPDGSNFTLKIRSTKLEDSAMYFCASSWRTGGNTEAFFGQGTRLTVV.